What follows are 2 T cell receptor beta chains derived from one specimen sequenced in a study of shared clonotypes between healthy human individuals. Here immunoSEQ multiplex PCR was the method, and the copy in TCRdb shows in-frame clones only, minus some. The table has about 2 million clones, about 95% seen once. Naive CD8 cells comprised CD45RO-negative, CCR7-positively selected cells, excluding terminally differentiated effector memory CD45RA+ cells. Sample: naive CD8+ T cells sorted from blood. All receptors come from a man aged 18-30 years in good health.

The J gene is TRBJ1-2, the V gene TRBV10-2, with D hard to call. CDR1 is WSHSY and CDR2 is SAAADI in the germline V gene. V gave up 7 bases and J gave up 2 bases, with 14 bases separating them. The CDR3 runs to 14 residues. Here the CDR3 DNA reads TGCGCCAGCACTAGCTCCGACAAAAACTATGGCTACACCTTC. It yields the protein CASTSSDKNYGYTF.

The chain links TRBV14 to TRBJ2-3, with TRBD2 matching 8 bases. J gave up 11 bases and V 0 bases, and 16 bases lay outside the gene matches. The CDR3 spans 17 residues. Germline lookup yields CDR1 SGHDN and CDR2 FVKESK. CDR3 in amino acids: CASSQDYSSGLYPVQYF. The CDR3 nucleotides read TGTGCCAGCAGCCAAGATTACTCTAGCGGGCTTTACCCCGTGCAGTATTTT.